The next 23 T cell receptor beta chains were all read from a single sample in a study of cytomegalovirus exposure and HLA in healthy donors. Researchers ran the PCR with 60 Vbeta and 13 Jbeta primers. Some clones are missing from TCRdb's copy, which holds only in-frame ones; the method was immunoSEQ multiplex PCR. The repertoire table contains approximately 180,000 clones. The sample was PBMCs. These receptors all come from a man aged 25 to 40 in good health and CMV-seronegative.

The J gene is TRBJ1-1, the V gene TRBV6-6; 8 nucleotides match TRBD1. The CDR3 has 14 residues. CDR1 MNHNY and CDR2 SVGAGI come from the germline V gene (reference sequence). Unmatched junction bases numbered 7, after V lost 6 bases and J lost 4 bases. The CDR3 reads CASRELDRGTEAFF. In DNA form, the CDR3 reads TGTGCCAGCAGGGAACTTGACAGGGGCACTGAAGCTTTCTTT.

The V and J genes are TRBV6-6 and TRBJ1-5; 7 nucleotides match TRBD1. Germline assignment: CDR1 MNHNY and CDR2 SVGAGI (reference sequence). V shed 3 bases, J shed 4 bases, and the junction held 6 bases outside the gene matches. The CDR3 spans 15 residues. The CDR3 nucleotides read TGTGCCAGCAGTTATGGAGGGGGCGATAATCAGCCCCAGCATTTT. The encoded protein is CASSYGGGDNQPQHF.

This chain joins TRBV29-1 and TRBJ2-5; TRBD2 is a possible D gene (6 bases). The CDR3 is 14 residues long. Trimming took off 1 base at V and 5 bases at J, with 14 bases between the two ends. Germline V gene sequence: CDR1 SQVTM, CDR2 ANQGSEA. The CDR3 is CSVEAGGVRETQYF. The CDR3 coding sequence is TGCAGCGTTGAAGCTGGCGGGGTCCGGGAGACCCAGTACTTC.

The chain uses TRBV7-2 and TRBJ2-7; 14 bases agree with TRBD2. The CDR3 has 18 amino acids. V trimming: 6 bases; J trimming: 0 bases; junction bases outside the gene matches: 10. CDR1 SGHTA and CDR2 FQGNSA come from the germline V gene. The CDR3 reads CASSFRTSGGPSSYEQYF. The CDR3 nucleotides read TGTGCCAGCAGTTTTAGGACTAGCGGGGGGCCGAGCTCCTACGAGCAGTACTTC.

This sequence joins TRBV18 and TRBJ1-5, with TRBD1 identical over 7 bases. CDR3 length: 16 residues. The V gene's germline CDR1 is KGHSH and CDR2 LQKENI. Trimming cost V 2 bases and J 3 bases; bases outside gene matches: 7. The CDR3 bases are TGTGCCAGCTCACCAACTCCGGGACAGCCCAATCAGCCCCAGCATTTT. Translated, it gives CASSPTPGQPNQPQHF.

The rearrangement links TRBV11-3 to TRBJ1-1; D is unclear. Germline assignment: CDR1 SGHNT and CDR2 YENEEA. The CDR3 is made up of 15 amino acids. Deletions cut 6 bases from V and 0 bases from J, with 14 bases between. The DNA of the CDR3 is TGTGCCAGCAGTCAACCACAGAGGGTGAACACTGAAGCTTTCTTT. Translated: CASSQPQRVNTEAFF.

On this clone: At one boundary the junction diverges from the germline segment, which might be a read error. The chain employs TRBV19 and TRBJ2-7, with 7 bases identical to TRBD2. The CDR3 spans 14 residues. CDR1 LNHDA and CDR2 SQIVND come from the germline V gene (reference sequence). The chain's CDR3 is CASAPGGRIYVQYF. Written as DNA, the CDR3 is TGTGCCAGTGCGCCCGGGGGGAGGATCTACGTGCAGTACTTC.

Regarding this clone: A junction end diverges from the germline sequence, so it may reflect a read error. Other nucleotide sequences in the sample specify the same CDR3. The chain links TRBV18 to TRBJ2-3; TRBD1 matches at 8 bases. This CDR3 comprises 16 residues. Per the germline V gene, CDR1 is KGHSH and CDR2 is LQKENI. CDR3 coding DNA: TGTGCCAGCTCACGGGACGGGACAGGATCGACAGATACACAGTATTTT. Protein product: CASSRDGTGSTDTQYF.

The V and J genes are TRBV11-2 and TRBJ1-2; 12 nucleotides agree with TRBD1. The CDR3 is 16 amino acids. The J segment lost 7 bases and the V segment lost 3 bases, leaving 9 bases of the junction unmatched. Per the germline V gene, CDR1 is SGHAT and CDR2 is FQNNGV. CDR3 DNA: TGTGCCAGCAGCTTGGGCGGGACAGGGGGCTCGCGTGGCTACACCTTC. It specifies CASSLGGTGGSRGYTF.

The chain recombines TRBV7-8 with TRBJ1-1; the D is unclear. V was cut by 0 bases and J by 3 bases, with 8 bases left in between. CDR1 SGHVS and CDR2 FQNEAQ come from the germline V gene. This CDR3 is built from 14 residues. CDR3 region: CASSLAGADTEAFF. In DNA form, the CDR3 reads TGTGCCAGCAGCTTAGCAGGAGCCGACACTGAAGCTTTCTTT.

In the case of this clone: A read error may account for a junction end that differs from germline. The V and J genes are TRBV28 and TRBJ1-2; D remains unclear. The CDR3 spans 12 residues. Germline assignment: CDR1 MDHEN and CDR2 SYDVKM. The DNA of the CDR3 is TGTGCCAGCACCGAGGGCGGGTCAAGGGCCTCCTTC. It specifies CASTEGGSRASF.

The CDR3 coding sequence is TGCGCCAGCAGCCAAGGGGGACTCCAAGAGACCCAGTACTTC. It encodes CASSQGGLQETQYF. The chain links TRBV4-1 to TRBJ2-5; D might be TRBD2 (6 bases). This CDR3 comprises 14 residues. The ends were cut back, 1 base at V and 1 base at J, with 7 bases in the middle. Germline CDR1 is MGHRA and CDR2 is YSYEKL.

This chain links TRBV15 with TRBJ1-2; D might be TRBD1 (6 bases). Germline loops: CDR1 LNHNV, CDR2 YYDKDF (reference sequence). The CDR3 length is 16 residues. V gave up 5 bases and J gave up 7 bases, with 23 bases separating them. The CDR3 protein is CATSAIGTTRALGYTF. The CDR3 coding sequence is TGTGCCACCAGCGCAATAGGGACAACTAGGGCTCTTGGCTACACCTTC.

V usage is TRBV27 and J usage is TRBJ1-1, with a tentative D call TRBD1 (6 bases). Germline values: CDR1 MNHEY, CDR2 SMNVEV (reference sequence). V was pared by 7 bases and J by 1 base, with 16 bases between. The CDR3 extends over 15 amino acids. CDR3 sequence reads: CASTPRQGSNTEAFF. The CDR3 bases are TGTGCCAGCACCCCGCGGCAGGGGTCGAACACTGAAGCTTTCTTT.

This chain connects TRBV4-1 to TRBJ2-1; 8 bases line up with TRBD2. The CDR3 loop spans 17 amino acids. The V gene end was trimmed by 0 bases and the J gene end by 4 bases; junction bases not matched to a gene: 8. Germline V gives CDR1 MGHRA, CDR2 YSYEKL. CDR3 in DNA: TGCGCCAGCAGCCAAGAAAGTGGAGCGGGAGCATACAATGAGCAGTTCTTC. Encoded protein: CASSQESGAGAYNEQFF.

The rearrangement links TRBV7-2 to TRBJ1-1; TRBD1 matches at 7 bases. The CDR3 has 15 amino acids. From germline, CDR1 is SGHTA and CDR2 FQGNSA. Trimming at V came to 3 bases and at J to 5 bases, leaving 9 bases not matched to a gene. CDR3 sequence (DNA): TGTGCCAGCAGCTTTGGGGGGCCCAGGGGGACTGAAGCTTTCTTT. Its protein product is CASSFGGPRGTEAFF. Drawing the rest from reference TRBV7-2 and TRBJ1-1, the complete variable domain is GAGVSQSPSNKVTEKGKDVELRCDPISGHTALYWYRQSLGQGLEFLIYFQGNSAPDKSGLPSDRFSAERTGGSVSTLTIQRTQQEDSAVYLCASSFGGPRGTEAFFGQGTRLTVV.

V is TRBV5-1 and J is TRBJ1-4, with 8 nucleotides matching TRBD1. The CDR3 extends over 14 amino acids. From germline, CDR1 is SGHRS and CDR2 YFSETQ. Trimming took 4 bases from V and 8 from J; bases not matched to a gene: 7. CDR3 coding DNA: TGCGCCAGCAGCCACCAGGGGGCAGGAGAAAAACTGTTTTTT. Residues: CASSHQGAGEKLFF.

The chain combines TRBV30 with TRBJ2-1; 8 bases line up with TRBD2. Germline loops: CDR1 GTSNPN, CDR2 SVGIG (reference sequence). The V segment lost 5 bases and the J segment 8 bases; nucleotides outside the gene matches: 8. The CDR3 sequence is 13 residues long. The CDR3: CAWDSGARDEQFF. The CDR3, as DNA: TGTGCCTGGGATAGCGGGGCCCGCGATGAGCAGTTCTTC. The whole variable domain, remainder taken from reference TRBV30 and TRBJ2-1, is SQTIHQWPATLVQPVGSPLSLECTVEGTSNPNLYWYRQAAGRGLQLLFYSVGIGQISSEVPQNLSASRPQDRQFILSSKKLLLSDSGFYLCAWDSGARDEQFFGPGTRLTVL.

CDR3 bases: TGTGCCAGTGCCGGGGAATCTAGCGGGAGAAGGGAGACCCAGTACTTC. Protein product: CASAGESSGRRETQYF. V is TRBV19 and J is TRBJ2-5, with 10 bases lining up with TRBD2. The CDR3 spans 16 residues. Trimming removed 8 bases from V and 5 bases from J; junction bases left unmatched: 14. Germline CDR1 LNHDA, CDR2 SQIVND (reference sequence).

The chain couples TRBV6-5 to TRBJ1-2; weak D call: TRBD1 (5 bases). The CDR3 sequence is 15 residues long. The ends were cut back, 0 bases at V and 0 bases at J, with 8 bases in the middle. CDR1 MNHEY and CDR2 SVGAGI come from the germline V gene. For the CDR3, the DNA is TGTGCCAGCAGTTACTCGGGGGGAGCTAACTATGGCTACACCTTC. Protein product: CASSYSGGANYGYTF.

V is TRBV7-6 and J is TRBJ2-1, with 12 bases aligning to TRBD2. The CDR3 extends over 20 amino acids. Unmatched junction bases numbered 22, after V lost 5 bases and J lost 8 bases. Per germline, CDR1 SGHVS and CDR2 FNYEAQ. Here the CDR3 DNA reads TGTGCCAGCAGCCCCCAAGGGCCAAGACTAGCGGGAGACAGGGGGGATGAGCAGTTCTTC. Protein: CASSPQGPRLAGDRGDEQFF.

In DNA form, the CDR3 reads TGTGCCAGCAGCTACCGAGACAGTAGTTTTGAAAAACTGTTTTTT. Translation gives CASSYRDSSFEKLFF. J is TRBJ1-4 and V is TRBV7-2; D might be TRBD1 (5 bases). The germline V gene encodes CDR1 SGHTA and CDR2 FQGNSA. The CDR3 sequence is 15 residues long. With 4 bases removed from V and 7 bases from J, the gap between germline ends came to 16 bases.

V and J are TRBV7-2 and TRBJ2-7; unclear D gene. The germline V gene has CDR1 SGHTA and CDR2 FQGNSA. The length of the CDR3 is 13 residues. The ends were cut back, 4 bases at V and 3 bases at J, with 10 bases in the middle. The DNA of the CDR3 is TGTGCCAGCAGCTCCTACGGGTTCTACGAGCAGTACTTC. It specifies CASSSYGFYEQYF.